These 29 T cell receptor beta chains share one sample of origin, sequenced in a study of T cells in Graves' hyperthyroidism and ophthalmopathy. Amplification of TCR beta CDR3 regions used RNA as the template. Using the HTBI primer set, a first-round RT-PCR was run on the TCR CDR3. MiXCR, run by TCRdb on the multiplex PCR reads, gives a single entry per CDR3 protein. The table includes approximately 720,000 distinct CDR3 sequences, 18% detected once. The sample taken for sequencing was blood. These receptors all stem from a woman aged 45-65 years with Graves' hyperthyroidism that later progressed to Graves' ophthalmopathy.

The chain has TRBV19 and TRBJ2-5, with 11 bases lining up with TRBD2. Per germline, CDR1 LNHDA and CDR2 SQIVND (reference sequence). Unmatched junction bases numbered 2, after V lost 7 bases and J lost 4 bases. The CDR3 consists of 13 residues. The CDR3 bases are TGTGCCAGTACCGGGACTAGCGGAGAGACCCAGTACTTC. It encodes CASTGTSGETQYF.

Details on this clonotype: A clone one base away is much larger, so this may be a read error. V gene TRBV7-9 combines with J gene TRBJ2-3, with D possibly being TRBD1 or TRBD2 (5 bases each). The germline V gene encodes CDR1 SEHNR and CDR2 FQNEAQ (reference sequence). The CDR3 runs 15 residues. The DNA of the CDR3 is TGTGCCATCAGCCCCCGTGGGGGTAGCACAGATACGCAGTATTTT. Its protein product is CAISPRGGSTDTQYF.

The genes are TRBV19 and TRBJ1-6, with 12 bases identical to TRBD1. The V and J ends lost 2 bases and 5 bases, in that order; junction bases with no gene match: 13. The CDR3 covers 20 residues. CDR1 is LNHDA and CDR2 is SQIVND in the germline V gene (reference sequence). The CDR3 nucleotides are TGTGCCAGTAGTATAAACGGGGACAGGGGGCGATCGAGTGATAATTCACCCCTCCACTTT. Protein product: CASSINGDRGRSSDNSPLHF. Supplemented by reference TRBV19 and TRBJ1-6, the full variable domain reads DGGITQSPKYLFRKEGQNVTLSCEQNLNHDAMYWYRQDPGQGLRLIYYSQIVNDFQKGDIAEGYSVSREKKESFPLTVTSAQKNPTAFYLCASSINGDRGRSSDNSPLHFGNGTRLTVT.

This clonotype showed up just a few times. The rearrangement joins TRBV5-8 to TRBJ2-2; 9 bases agree with TRBD2. The V gene end was trimmed by 0 bases and the J gene end by 4 bases; junction bases not matched to a gene: 4. This CDR3 comprises 16 residues. Germline V gene sequence: CDR1 SGHTS, CDR2 YDEGEE. CDR3 loop: CASSLVAGDSTGELFF. CDR3 DNA sequence: TGTGCCAGCAGCTTGGTAGCGGGGGATAGCACCGGGGAGCTGTTTTTT.

The CDR3 spells CAWSGGSSYNEQFF. In DNA form, the CDR3 reads TGTGCCTGGAGCGGGGGGAGCTCCTACAATGAGCAGTTCTTC. The gene calls are TRBV30 and TRBJ2-1; TRBD2 aligns across 7 bases. This CDR3 has 14 residues. The trim removed 3 bases at V and 0 bases at J, leaving 2 bases unmatched. Germline values: CDR1 GTSNPN, CDR2 SVGIG (reference sequence).

On this clonotype: One end of the junction is discordant with germline, which a read error may explain. The rearrangement uses TRBV10-1 and TRBJ1-2, with TRBD1 as a possible D gene (5 bases). This CDR3 is built from 15 residues. The germline gives CDR1 WNHNN, CDR2 SYGVQD (reference sequence). This chain's CDR3 is CASSESQGGNSGYTF. The CDR3 DNA reads TGCGCCAGCAGTGAGTCGCAGGGTGGAAACTCTGGCTACACCTTC.

The gene calls are TRBV5-4 and TRBJ2-3; no clear D gene. The CDR3 runs to 14 residues. Germline V gene sequence: CDR1 SGHNT, CDR2 YYREEE (reference sequence). With 0 bases removed from V and 4 bases from J, the gap between germline ends came to 9 bases. The CDR3 region is CASSLGQAPDTQYF. The CDR3 bases are TGTGCCAGCAGCTTGGGGCAGGCCCCAGATACGCAGTATTTT.

A few counts support this clonotype. At one end the junction does not follow the germline gene, possibly because of a read error. The chain links TRBV7-2 to TRBJ1-3; D is uncertain. Germline CDR1 is SGHTA and CDR2 is FQGNSA. The CDR3 runs to 13 residues. CDR3 protein: CASSTSPGNTIYF. CDR3 DNA sequence: TGTGCCAGCAGCACCTCGCCTGGGAACACCATATATTTT.

This clonotype was found many times. This chain joins TRBV2 and TRBJ1-6; 8 bases are shared with TRBD1. There are 17 residues in the CDR3. V shed 2 bases and J 0 bases; nucleotides not matched to a gene: 3. CDR1 and CDR2 (germline): SNHLY, FYNNEI. In DNA, the CDR3 is TGTGCCAGCAGTGAAATAACAGGGGGCTCCTATAATTCACCCCTCCACTTT. This encodes CASSEITGGSYNSPLHF. The full variable domain, in which reference TRBV2 and TRBJ1-6 provide the parts outside the CDR3, is EPEVTQTPSHQVTQMGQEVILRCVPISNHLYFYWYRQILGQKVEFLVSFYNNEISEKSEIFDDQFSVERPDGSNFTLKIRSTKLEDSAMYFCASSEITGGSYNSPLHFGNGTRLTVT.

This clonotype has at least ten counts. The genes are TRBV11-2 and TRBJ2-5; D not resolved. The CDR3 has 12 amino acids. V was trimmed by 0 bases and J by 14 bases, leaving 13 bases between them. Germline CDR1 and CDR2: SGHAT and FQNNGV. The CDR3 loop is CASSLDFGIQYF. The CDR3 DNA sequence: TGTGCCAGCAGCTTAGATTTTGGGATTCAATACTTC.

This clonotype was seen repeatedly, ten times or more. The chain recombines TRBV7-3 with TRBJ2-3, with D unresolved. CDR3 length: 15 amino acids. The germline gives CDR1 SGHTA, CDR2 FQGTGA. Trimming stripped 5 bases from V and 5 bases from J, with 17 bases between. Here the CDR3 DNA reads TGTGCCAGCAGCCCCGACCAAGTCACACGAGATACGCAGTATTTT. It codes for CASSPDQVTRDTQYF.

The V gene is TRBV30, the J gene TRBJ1-1; D is ambiguous. With 4 bases removed from V and 3 bases from J, the gap between germline ends came to 21 bases. Germline V CDR1 and CDR2: GTSNPN, SVGIG (reference sequence). The CDR3 length is 16 residues. CDR3 amino acids: CAWIPVLRHSYTEAFF. CDR3 bases: TGTGCCTGGATCCCGGTCCTGCGACACTCGTACACTGAAGCTTTCTTT.

This clonotype was counted between two and nine times. The chain has TRBV5-1 and TRBJ2-5; D is possibly TRBD1 (6 bases). V shed 1 base and J shed 5 bases, with 12 bases lying between them. The germline V gene encodes CDR1 SGHRS and CDR2 YFSETQ. This CDR3 is built from 14 residues. CDR3 in amino acids: CASSLLTGRETQYF. DNA of the CDR3: TGCGCCAGCAGCTTGCTTACAGGGCGTGAGACCCAGTACTTC.

This clonotype was seen a handful of times. Possible read error: a much larger clone is one base away. The chain combines TRBV11-3 with TRBJ2-7, with 7 bases lining up with TRBD1. Per germline, CDR1 SGHNT and CDR2 YENEEA. This CDR3 is built from 15 residues. V lost 6 bases to trimming and J lost 7 bases; unmatched junction nucleotides: 15. The DNA for the CDR3 is TGTGCCAGCAGGCTAGAGGGGGCCGAAAGGGGAGAGCAGTACTTC. Residues: CASRLEGAERGEQYF.

This clonotype was counted between two and nine times. At one end, the junction sequence differs from germline, possibly due to a read error. The chain has TRBV2 and TRBJ2-1; a possible D gene is TRBD2 (6 bases). The germline V gene encodes CDR1 SNHLY and CDR2 FYNNEI. This CDR3 spans 14 amino acids. The CDR3 sequence is CASGEGLPPNEQFF. CDR3 nucleotide sequence: TGTGCCAGCGGTGAGGGACTTCCCCCCAATGAGCAGTTCTTC.

This clonotype was seen a handful of times. V usage is TRBV10-3 and J usage is TRBJ2-1; unclear D gene. The CDR3 is 17 amino acids. V was shortened by 11 bases and J by 2 bases, with 25 bases between the two germline ends. Germline V gene sequence: CDR1 ENHRY, CDR2 SYGVKD. The CDR3 loop reads CARIIAYRRMTYNEQFF. CDR3 in DNA: TGTGCCCGCATCATTGCTTACCGGCGGATGACCTACAATGAGCAGTTCTTC.

At least ten counts were recorded for this clonotype. J is TRBJ2-3 and V is TRBV11-3; 14 bases agree with TRBD2. The J segment lost 6 bases and the V segment lost 5 bases, leaving 7 bases of the junction unmatched. Germline CDR1 reads SGHNT; CDR2 reads YENEEA. The CDR3 spans 16 residues. The CDR3 loop is CASSLQTSGGADTQYF. The CDR3, as DNA: TGTGCCAGCAGCCTCCAGACTAGCGGGGGGGCCGATACGCAGTATTTT.

This clonotype was observed a few times. J is TRBJ1-2 and V is TRBV18, with unresolved D. Germline V gene lookup returns CDR1 KGHSH and CDR2 LQKENI. CDR3 length equals 18 residues. V gave up 0 bases and J gave up 5 bases, with 22 bases separating them. CDR3 bases: TGTGCCAGCTCACCACCGTTAACGCAGGCGGGATGGTTTTATGGCTACACCTTC. Its protein is CASSPPLTQAGWFYGYTF.

This clonotype occurred a few times. The rearrangement links TRBV9 to TRBJ2-2, with TRBD2 matching 8 bases. This CDR3 has 14 amino acids. CDR1 and CDR2 (germline): SGDLS, YYNGEE. Trimming removed 6 bases from V and 7 bases from J; junction bases left unmatched: 8. CDR3 amino acids: CASNKGLVRGELFF. The CDR3 coding sequence is TGTGCCAGCAACAAGGGACTAGTACGCGGGGAGCTGTTTTTT.

This clonotype has at least ten counts. The CDR3 here is CASGLSETRQVSSNQPQHF. CDR3 sequence (DNA): TGTGCTAGTGGTTTGTCCGAAACCAGACAGGTTTCTTCCAATCAGCCCCAGCATTTT. This sequence joins TRBV12-5 and TRBJ1-5; tentative D call: TRBD1 (6 bases). CDR1 and CDR2 from the germline V gene are LGHNT and FRNRAP. The CDR3 consists of 19 residues. Trimming shortened V by 2 bases and J by 3 bases, and 23 bases separated the two germline ends.

This clonotype appeared a few times. The V gene is TRBV27, the J gene TRBJ2-5, with 11 bases aligning to TRBD2. The germline gives CDR1 MNHEY, CDR2 SMNVEV (reference sequence). This CDR3 spans 17 amino acids. The V gene end was trimmed by 5 bases and the J gene end by 0 bases; junction bases not matched to a gene: 8. The CDR3 spells CASSPTRLAGHQETQYF. The CDR3 region has the DNA TGTGCCAGCAGTCCTACCCGACTAGCGGGACACCAAGAGACCCAGTACTTC.

At least ten counts were recorded for this clonotype. The V and J genes are TRBV20-1 and TRBJ2-5, with TRBD2 matching 11 bases. This CDR3 is 15 amino acids long. The V gene end was trimmed by 6 bases and the J gene end by 1 base; junction bases not matched to a gene: 7. The germline V gene encodes CDR1 DFQATT and CDR2 SNEGSKA (reference sequence). CDR3 loop: CSAKLAGAFQETQYF. The CDR3, as DNA: TGCAGTGCCAAACTAGCGGGGGCTTTCCAAGAGACCCAGTACTTC.

The chain is built from TRBV2 and TRBJ1-2; the D gene is possibly TRBD1 (6 bases). The CDR3 consists of 14 residues. The V gene lost 6 bases and the J gene lost 5 bases, with 16 bases spanning the gap. The germline gives CDR1 SNHLY, CDR2 FYNNEI. The CDR3 loop is CASRRDRNSYGYTF. The CDR3 DNA follows: TGTGCCAGCAGAAGAGACAGGAACTCGTATGGCTACACCTTC. Filled out from reference TRBV2 and TRBJ1-2, the complete variable domain reads EPEVTQTPSHQVTQMGQEVILRCVPISNHLYFYWYRQILGQKVEFLVSFYNNEISEKSEIFDDQFSVERPDGSNFTLKIRSTKLEDSAMYFCASRRDRNSYGYTFGSGTRLTVV.

This clonotype was seen ten or more times. This chain joins TRBV20-1 and TRBJ2-7, with 7 nucleotides matching TRBD2. Germline V gene lookup returns CDR1 DFQATT and CDR2 SNEGSKA (reference sequence). The CDR3 is made up of 15 amino acids. Trimming at V came to 1 base and at J to 0 bases, leaving 6 bases not matched to a gene. CDR3 loop: CSARVVGGSSYEQYF. As DNA, the CDR3 is TGCAGTGCTAGAGTGGTAGGCGGGAGCTCCTACGAGCAGTACTTC.

This clonotype was observed many times. The V and J genes are TRBV6-1 and TRBJ1-1; TRBD1 agrees at 7 bases. Per the germline V gene, CDR1 is MNHNS and CDR2 is SASEGT. The CDR3 extends over 13 amino acids. J was trimmed by 4 bases and V by 5 bases; bases with no gene match: 4. This CDR3 is CASSHTGATEAFF. CDR3 nucleotides: TGTGCCAGCAGTCACACAGGGGCCACTGAAGCTTTCTTT.

Only a few counts were recorded for this clonotype. The rearrangement joins TRBV29-1 to TRBJ2-5, with a weak D call TRBD1 (5 bases). This CDR3 region has 14 residues. In germline, CDR1 is SQVTM, CDR2 ANQGSEA. Trimming removed 2 bases from V and 1 base from J, with 11 bases in between. The CDR3 nucleotides read TGCAGCGTTGAAAGGTCAGGGCGCCAAGAGACCCAGTACTTC. Translated: CSVERSGRQETQYF.

This clonotype has a count of ten or more. The V call is TRBV11-2, the J call TRBJ2-3; 9 positions match TRBD1. The junction had 9 bases not matched to a gene; V was cut back by 4 bases and J by 4 bases. Germline CDR1 is SGHAT and CDR2 is FQNNGV. The CDR3 contains 16 residues. The CDR3 loop reads CASSSTQGAGADTQYF. In DNA, the CDR3 is TGTGCCAGCAGCTCAACACAGGGGGCCGGGGCAGATACGCAGTATTTT.

In its sample, this clonotype was seen a few times. The chain employs TRBV7-3 and TRBJ2-7, with 12 bases identical to TRBD2. The ends lost 3 bases at V and 4 bases at J; junction bases unmatched: 4. The length of the CDR3 is 15 residues. Per germline, CDR1 SGHTA and CDR2 FQGTGA. The DNA of the CDR3 is TGTGCCAGCAGCTTCGGACTAGCGGGGACATACGAGCAGTACTTC. Amino acids: CASSFGLAGTYEQYF.

In this sample, this clonotype turned up many times. The gene calls are TRBV2 and TRBJ2-2; D is unclear. The germline gives CDR1 SNHLY, CDR2 FYNNEI. This CDR3 has 13 amino acids. V was cut by 6 bases and J by 8 bases, with 13 bases left in between. CDR3 residues: CASSDGPYGELFF. DNA of the CDR3: TGTGCCAGCAGCGACGGGCCCTATGGGGAGCTGTTTTTT.